A selection of T cell receptor beta chains follows, all from one sample in a study of cytomegalovirus exposure and HLA in healthy donors. Sequencing was performed with immunoSEQ multiplex PCR; in TCRdb, only in-frame clones are kept and a portion is missing. The repertoire consists of about 120,000 clones, with approximately 15% occurring once and the leading ten covering 1.9%. The source material was PBMCs. Source of these receptors: a woman aged 18-35 years in good health and CMV-seronegative. CDR3s include the opening cysteine and the closing phenylalanine or tryptophan. Each record gives: clone size, D gene, J gene, V gene, CDR3 protein, CDR3 DNA. A D gene is named only where the DNA matches it firmly. Rows give clone size only sometimes, using once, few, many, or a class for an expanded clone.

size: few; D: TRBD1; J: TRBJ1-5; V: TRBV5-6; CDR3: CASSLGTGVQPQHF; DNA: TGTGCCAGCAGCCTAGGGACAGGGGTTCAGCCCCAGCATTTT
size: NA; D: TRBD1; J: TRBJ1-5; V: TRBV19; CDR3: CASNSERQGDQPQHF; DNA: TGTGCCAGTAATTCGGAACGACAGGGCGATCAGCCCCAGCATTTT
size: NA; D: NA; J: TRBJ1-1; V: TRBV5-1; CDR3: CASSLRWGDTEAFF; DNA: TGCGCCAGCAGCTTGAGGTGGGGGGACACTGAAGCTTTCTTT
size: few; D: NA; J: TRBJ1-1; V: TRBV6-5; CDR3: CASSSGSEAFF; DNA: TGTGCCAGCAGTTCAGGGTCTGAAGCTTTCTTT
size: few; D: TRBD1; J: TRBJ1-4; V: TRBV19; CDR3: CASRNTGGDEKLFF; DNA: TGTGCCAGCAGGAATACAGGGGGCGATGAAAAACTGTTTTTT
size: NA; D: TRBD2; J: TRBJ2-1; V: TRBV9; CDR3: CASSTRLAGIYNEQFF; DNA: TGTGCCAGCAGCACAAGACTAGCGGGAATCTACAATGAGCAGTTCTTC
size: NA; D: TRBD1; J: TRBJ2-7; V: TRBV9; CDR3: CASSVAEGALPYEQYF; DNA: TGTGCCAGCAGCGTAGCAGAGGGGGCGCTTCCCTACGAGCAGTACTTC
size: NA; D: TRBD2; J: TRBJ2-7; V: TRBV28; CDR3: CASSYGTSGMREQYF; DNA: TGTGCCAGCAGTTACGGGACTAGCGGGATGAGGGAGCAGTACTTC
size: NA; D: NA; J: TRBJ2-5; V: TRBV4-1; CDR3: CASSRKMERDETQYF; DNA: TGCGCCAGCAGCCGCAAGATGGAGAGGGATGAGACCCAGTACTTC
size: NA; D: NA; J: TRBJ1-2; V: TRBV7-2; CDR3: CASSLDSYTF; DNA: TGTGCCAGCAGCTTGGACAGCTACACCTTC
size: few; D: TRBD2; J: TRBJ2-7; V: TRBV5-6; CDR3: CASSLISGGYEQYF; DNA: TGTGCCAGCAGCTTGATCTCGGGGGGGTACGAGCAGTACTTC
size: few; D: NA; J: TRBJ1-1; V: TRBV5-4; CDR3: CASSLGENTEAFF; DNA: TGTGCCAGCAGCTTGGGAGAGAACACTGAAGCTTTCTTT
size: many; D: NA; J: TRBJ2-1; V: TRBV19; CDR3: CASSPRRTTGNEQFF; DNA: TGTGCCAGTAGTCCCCGTAGAACCACGGGCAATGAGCAGTTCTTC
size: NA; D: TRBD1; J: TRBJ2-7; V: TRBV7-3; CDR3: CASRTPTGTAKAYEQYF; DNA: TGTGCCAGCAGGACCCCCACAGGGACAGCCAAGGCCTACGAGCAGTACTTC
size: NA; D: TRBD1; J: TRBJ2-2; V: TRBV27; CDR3: CASSPGRTGTGELFF; DNA: TGTGCCAGCAGTCCAGGACGGACAGGGACCGGGGAGCTGTTTTTT
size: NA; D: TRBD1; J: TRBJ1-3; V: TRBV4-2; CDR3: CASSQGTGGNTIYF; DNA: TGTGCCAGCAGCCAAGGGACAGGGGGAAACACCATATATTTT
size: few; D: NA; J: TRBJ2-7; V: TRBV6-1; CDR3: CASSDGGRLPYEQYF; DNA: TGTGCCAGCAGTGACGGGGGACGATTACCCTACGAGCAGTACTTC
size: once; D: NA; J: TRBJ2-7; V: TRBV7-3; CDR3: CASSLNPSDHEQYF; DNA: TGTGCCAGCAGCTTAAATCCTAGCGACCACGAGCAGTACTTC
size: NA; D: NA; J: TRBJ2-7; V: TRBV11-2; CDR3: CASSLFGAGTSYEQYF; DNA: TGTGCCAGCAGCTTATTCGGAGCGGGCACCTCCTACGAGCAGTACTTC
size: once; D: TRBD1; J: TRBJ1-4; V: TRBV5-4; CDR3: CASSLVGDSGGEKLFF; DNA: TGTGCCAGCAGCTTGGTAGGGGACAGTGGAGGTGAAAAACTGTTTTTT
size: few; D: TRBD2; J: TRBJ2-7; V: TRBV27; CDR3: CASRPSGRYEQYF; DNA: TGTGCCAGCAGACCTAGCGGGAGGTACGAGCAGTACTTC
size: NA; D: NA; J: TRBJ2-3; V: TRBV5-4; CDR3: CASSPGRQVADTQYF; DNA: TGTGCCAGCAGCCCGGGAAGACAGGTAGCAGATACGCAGTATTTT
size: few; D: NA; J: TRBJ1-4; V: TRBV5-6; CDR3: CASSFLWGESEKLFF; DNA: TGTGCCAGCAGCTTCCTTTGGGGGGAAAGCGAAAAACTGTTTTTT
size: few; D: NA; J: TRBJ1-1; V: TRBV27; CDR3: CASSGQEDTEAFF; DNA: TGTGCCAGCAGTGGCCAGGAGGACACTGAAGCTTTCTTT
size: few; D: NA; J: TRBJ2-7; V: TRBV2; CDR3: CASSEARQLTSSYEQYF; DNA: TGTGCCAGCAGTGAAGCGAGGCAGCTTACCTCTTCCTACGAGCAGTACTTC
size: few; D: NA; J: TRBJ1-3; V: TRBV2; CDR3: CASRQRQSSGDTIYF; DNA: TGTGCCAGCAGACAACGACAGAGTTCGGGGGACACCATATATTTT
size: NA; D: TRBD1; J: TRBJ1-2; V: TRBV30; CDR3: CAWSGGQGRSYGYTF; DNA: TGTGCCTGGAGTGGAGGACAGGGAAGATCCTATGGCTACACCTTC
size: few; D: TRBD2; J: TRBJ2-7; V: TRBV5-4; CDR3: CASSREATEQYF; DNA: TGTGCCAGCAGCCGGGAGGCGACCGAGCAGTACTTC
size: few; D: TRBD1; J: TRBJ2-1; V: TRBV5-4; CDR3: CASSSSGGTYNEQFF; DNA: TGTGCCAGCAGCTCCTCAGGGGGCACATACAATGAGCAGTTCTTC
size: NA; D: NA; J: TRBJ2-5; V: TRBV19; CDR3: CASAGVGETQYF; DNA: TGTGCCAGTGCAGGGGTCGGTGAGACCCAGTACTTC
size: NA; D: TRBD1; J: TRBJ2-7; V: TRBV30; CDR3: CACPRRTGSF; DNA: TGTGCCTGCCCCCGGCGGACAGGGAGTTTC